These 32 T cell receptor beta chains came from one sample sequenced in a study of cytomegalovirus exposure and HLA in healthy donors. 60 Vbeta and 13 Jbeta primers were used in PCR. Repertoires were generated with immunoSEQ multiplex PCR, while TCRdb's copy carries only in-frame clones and drops some. The sample carries about 170,000 clones, under 85% recorded once. The sample consisted of PBMCs. The receptors come from a woman in her late teens or twenties in good health and CMV-seropositive.

DNA for the CDR3: TGTGCCAGCAGCGTCTACAGGGGAGAAAGAGAGACCCAGTACTTC. Amino acids: CASSVYRGERETQYF. The chain uses TRBV5-6 and TRBJ2-5; 7 bases are shared with TRBD1. The CDR3 covers 15 residues. Germline V lookup: CDR1 SGHDT, CDR2 YYEEEE. Trimming removed 4 bases from V and 4 bases from J; junction bases left unmatched: 10.

This chain connects TRBV7-6 to TRBJ1-6; 10 bases line up with TRBD1. Trimming cost V 5 bases and J 8 bases; bases outside gene matches: 15. The germline V gene has CDR1 SGHVS and CDR2 FNYEAQ. This CDR3 has 18 residues. The CDR3 region is CASSRRDRGGAGYSPLHF. As DNA, the CDR3 is TGTGCCAGCAGCCGGAGGGACAGGGGAGGTGCGGGTTATTCACCCCTCCACTTT. The full variable domain, its missing parts supplied by reference TRBV7-6 and TRBJ1-6, is GAGVSQSPRYKVTKRGQDVALRCDPISGHVSLYWYRQALGQGPEFLTYFNYEAQQDKSGLPNDRFSAERPEGSISTLTIQRTEQRDSAMYRCASSRRDRGGAGYSPLHFGNGTRLTVT.

As DNA, the CDR3 is TGTGCTCACACGGACGGGACTGGAAACACCATATATTTT. The encoded protein is CAHTDGTGNTIYF. The V and J genes are TRBV6-1 and TRBJ1-3; D uncertain. There are 13 residues in the CDR3. Germline CDR1 is MNHNS and CDR2 is SASEGT.

This clone was seen a handful of times. The CDR3 nucleotides are TGCGCCAGCAGCCGCTCGACTTCGAACACCGGGGAGCTGTTTTTT. Translation gives CASSRSTSNTGELFF. The chain recombines TRBV4-3 with TRBJ2-2; D gene ambiguous. The V gene lost 4 bases and the J gene lost 0 bases, with 9 bases spanning the gap. The CDR3 extends over 15 amino acids. The V gene's germline CDR1 is LGHNA and CDR2 YSLEER.

This clone has a single count. This sequence joins TRBV4-3 and TRBJ2-1; 9 bases agree with TRBD2. Trimming took 1 base from V and 5 from J; bases not matched to a gene: 0. The CDR3 contains 14 residues. Germline CDR1 and CDR2: LGHNA and YSLEER. For the CDR3, the DNA is TGCGCCAGCAGCCAAGGCGGGGGGGACAATGAGCAGTTCTTC. This encodes CASSQGGGDNEQFF.

The chain uses TRBV19 and TRBJ1-4; perhaps TRBD1 as D (6 bases). This CDR3 has 15 amino acids. V lost 6 bases to trimming and J lost 4 bases, with 15 bases between them. The germline gives CDR1 LNHDA, CDR2 SQIVND (reference sequence). CDR3 sequence reads: CASSPRGRGNEKLFF. In DNA form, the CDR3 reads TGTGCCAGTAGCCCCCGGGGCAGGGGTAATGAAAAACTGTTTTTT.

The chain employs TRBV19 and TRBJ2-2; the D gene is possibly TRBD2 (5 bases). Looked up from germline, CDR1 is LNHDA and CDR2 is SQIVND (reference sequence). Trimming stripped 2 bases from V and 4 bases from J, with 20 bases between. The CDR3 covers 18 residues. CDR3 DNA: TGTGCCAGTAGTATAAGGCGCCTGACTAATCCTCTCACCGGGGAGCTGTTTTTT. Protein product: CASSIRRLTNPLTGELFF.

This clone was seen a handful of times. The chain links TRBV30 to TRBJ1-2, with 8 bases matching TRBD1. This CDR3 comprises 15 residues. From germline, CDR1 is GTSNPN and CDR2 SVGIG (reference sequence). V was clipped by 0 bases and J by 1 base; unmatched bases: 4. CDR3 sequence (DNA): TGTGCCTGGAGTGTCCGGACAGGGTTTAACTATGGCTACACCTTC. It yields the protein CAWSVRTGFNYGYTF.

The chain is built from TRBV28 and TRBJ1-1; D call uncertain. Germline CDR1 reads MDHEN; CDR2 reads SYDVKM. The CDR3 is made up of 15 amino acids. Trimming took off 4 bases at V and 4 bases at J, with 16 bases between the two ends. The CDR3 nucleotides read TGTGCCAGCAGTTCCCCCGGACTTGTAGGCACTGAAGCTTTCTTT. This gives the protein CASSSPGLVGTEAFF.

The chain carries TRBV7-9 and TRBJ2-5; 8 bases map to TRBD2. The CDR3 extends over 16 amino acids. Germline V gene sequence: CDR1 SEHNR, CDR2 FQNEAQ (reference sequence). The J segment lost 6 bases and the V segment lost 4 bases, leaving 13 bases of the junction unmatched. The CDR3 protein is CASSYPRGADGKTQYF. The CDR3 region has the DNA TGTGCCAGCAGCTACCCGCGGGGGGCCGATGGAAAGACCCAGTACTTC.

There are a few counts of this clone. The rearrangement uses TRBV18 and TRBJ1-5; 8 bases map to TRBD1. The CDR3 covers 14 residues. V was clipped by 6 bases and J by 2 bases; unmatched bases: 3. The germline V gene encodes CDR1 KGHSH and CDR2 LQKENI. CDR3 loop: CASSATGGNQPQHF. CDR3 nucleotide sequence: TGTGCCAGCTCCGCGACAGGGGGCAATCAGCCCCAGCATTTT.

This chain connects TRBV9 to TRBJ2-5; 10 nucleotides line up with TRBD1. The CDR3 consists of 15 residues. CDR1 and CDR2 (germline): SGDLS, YYNGEE. The J segment lost 5 bases and the V segment lost 2 bases, leaving 6 bases of the junction unmatched. CDR3 DNA: TGTGCCAGCAGCGTGGACAGGGGGAATGGTGAGACCCAGTACTTC. Amino acid sequence: CASSVDRGNGETQYF.

The CDR3, as DNA: TGTGCCAGCAGTGAAGATGGGGGAGGGGACACTGAAGCTTTCTTT. This gives the protein CASSEDGGGDTEAFF. The chain recombines TRBV2 with TRBJ1-1; D is perhaps TRBD1 (5 bases). Germline CDR1 reads SNHLY; CDR2 reads FYNNEI. The CDR3 is made up of 15 amino acids. V gave up 1 base and J gave up 3 bases, with 12 bases separating them.

This rearrangement joins TRBV4-3 to TRBJ2-7; D perhaps matches TRBD2 (6 bases). The V gene lost 0 bases and the J gene lost 4 bases, with 10 bases spanning the gap. Germline CDR1 is LGHNA and CDR2 is YSLEER. This CDR3 spans 14 amino acids. CDR3 nucleotide sequence: TGCGCCAGCAGCCAAGATCGGGAGCGGTACGAGCAGTACTTC. Its translation: CASSQDRERYEQYF.

The chain joins TRBV6-1 to TRBJ1-5; possibly TRBD1 for D (5 bases). This CDR3 is built from 13 residues. The V and J ends lost 7 bases and 3 bases respectively, with 10 bases between them. The germline CDR1 and CDR2 sequences are MNHNS and SASEGT. CDR3 sequence: CASTQGSNQPQHF. The CDR3 coding sequence is TGTGCCAGCACCCAGGGTTCCAATCAGCCCCAGCATTTT.

The rearrangement links TRBV12-5 to TRBJ1-1; TRBD1 aligns across 7 bases. V lost 0 bases to trimming and J lost 4 bases; unmatched junction nucleotides: 5. CDR1 is LGHNT, CDR2 FRNRAP, per germline. This CDR3 comprises 15 residues. The CDR3 DNA reads as TGTGCTAGTGGTTTGGTGTCCGACAGGGCCACTGAAGCTTTCTTT. This translates into CASGLVSDRATEAFF.

This clone was counted between two and nine times. This rearrangement joins TRBV9 to TRBJ2-3; 9 bases match TRBD2. J gave up 5 bases and V 4 bases, and 14 bases lay outside the gene matches. The CDR3 consists of 17 residues. CDR1 and CDR2 from the germline V gene are SGDLS and YYNGEE. The CDR3 reads CASSSAGGMGVQDTQYF. In DNA form, the CDR3 reads TGTGCCAGCAGCTCAGCGGGGGGCATGGGGGTACAAGATACGCAGTATTTT.

This clone appeared once. The chain links TRBV5-1 to TRBJ1-1; 7 bases fit TRBD1. This CDR3 is 14 amino acids long. The V and J ends lost 6 bases and 5 bases, in that order; junction bases with no gene match: 10. Germline V gene lookup returns CDR1 SGHRS and CDR2 YFSETQ. The CDR3 DNA follows: TGCGCCAGCACCTTACAGGGGTATGGTACTGAAGCTTTCTTT. Translating gives CASTLQGYGTEAFF.

V usage is TRBV4-2 and J usage is TRBJ2-1; 14 bases fit TRBD2. V lost 3 bases and J lost 0; bases outside the gene matches: 4. CDR3 length equals 18 residues. The germline CDR1 and CDR2 sequences are LGHNA and YNFKEQ. CDR3 protein: CASSQTSGGGSSYNEQFF. The CDR3 nucleotides read TGTGCCAGCAGCCAGACTAGCGGGGGGGGTAGCTCCTACAATGAGCAGTTCTTC.

The chain uses TRBV7-2 and TRBJ1-4; D remains ambiguous. V was shortened by 4 bases and J by 6 bases, with 12 bases between the two germline ends. Germline CDR1 SGHTA, CDR2 FQGNSA. This CDR3 comprises 14 residues. The CDR3, as DNA: TGTGCCAGCAGCTCCGGCCCGGGTCATGAAAAACTGTTTTTT. As protein: CASSSGPGHEKLFF.

The chain couples TRBV2 to TRBJ1-4; no clear D. V lost 6 bases and J 5 bases, leaving 10 bases between the germline ends. Germline V gene lookup returns CDR1 SNHLY and CDR2 FYNNEI. This CDR3 contains 13 residues. The DNA of the CDR3 is TGTGCCAGCAGCCAAGCCCGGAATGAAAAACTGTTTTTT. Translating it yields CASSQARNEKLFF.

CDR3 sequence reads: CASSVEGSGEVEQYF. CDR3 nucleotides: TGTGCCAGCAGCGTAGAGGGTAGCGGGGAGGTCGAGCAGTACTTC. The V and J genes are TRBV9 and TRBJ2-7; 8 nucleotides agree with TRBD2. This CDR3 comprises 15 residues. With V trimmed by 0 bases and J by 6 bases, 8 bases remained unmatched. In germline, CDR1 is SGDLS, CDR2 YYNGEE. The variable domain in full, completed from reference TRBV9 and TRBJ2-7, reads DSGVTQTPKHLITATGQRVTLRCSPRSGDLSVYWYQQSLDQGLQFLIQYYNGEERAKGNILERFSAQQFPDLHSELNLSSLELGDSALYFCASSVEGSGEVEQYFGPGTRLTVT.

This clone was found a few times. As DNA, the CDR3 is TGTGCCAGCAGCTTGACAGGGGCCCCAGATACGCAGTATTTT. Encoded protein: CASSLTGAPDTQYF. The chain couples TRBV7-2 to TRBJ2-3; 8 nucleotides agree with TRBD1. This CDR3 comprises 14 residues. CDR1 is SGHTA and CDR2 is FQGNSA in the germline V gene. The junction had 3 bases not matched to a gene; V was cut back by 3 bases and J by 4 bases.

The rearrangement links TRBV4-1 to TRBJ2-7, with a tentative D call TRBD2 (5 bases). The germline gives CDR1 MGHRA, CDR2 YSYEKL. V was pared by 4 bases and J by 5 bases, with 12 bases between. This CDR3 is built from 13 residues. CDR3 in amino acids: CASSLPSGNEQYF. CDR3 nucleotide sequence: TGCGCCAGCAGCCTCCCCTCCGGGAACGAGCAGTACTTC.

The chain recombines TRBV11-2 with TRBJ1-6, with D possibly being TRBD1 (6 bases). The CDR3 covers 15 residues. Trimming cost V 2 bases and J 9 bases, with 14 bases left between them. Germline V gives CDR1 SGHAT, CDR2 FQNNGV. In nucleotides, the CDR3 is TGTGCCAGCAGCTTAATGGGCTCCAGGGGTTCACCCCTCCACTTT. It is translated as CASSLMGSRGSPLHF. The full variable domain, completed using reference TRBV11-2 and TRBJ1-6, is EAGVAQSPRYKIIEKRQSVAFWCNPISGHATLYWYQQILGQGPKLLIQFQNNGVVDDSQLPKDRFSAERLKGVDSTLKIQPAKLEDSAVYLCASSLMGSRGSPLHFGNGTRLTVT.

The genes are TRBV5-1 and TRBJ1-1, with a weak D call TRBD1 (5 bases). The germline V gene has CDR1 SGHRS and CDR2 YFSETQ. V lost 2 bases, J lost 6 bases, and 5 bases lay in between. This CDR3 is 11 amino acids long. This CDR3 reads CASSLGAEAFF. CDR3 in DNA: TGCGCCAGCAGCTTAGGGGCTGAAGCTTTCTTT.

The rearrangement joins TRBV13 to TRBJ2-1; no reliable D call. Germline V gene lookup returns CDR1 PRHDT and CDR2 FYEKMQ (reference sequence). The CDR3 runs 12 residues. V was trimmed by 5 bases and J by 9 bases, leaving 11 bases between them. The CDR3 sequence: CASSVRLSEQFF. The CDR3 coding sequence is TGTGCCAGCAGCGTACGGTTAAGTGAGCAGTTCTTC.

The CDR3 spells CASGGTGVYGYTF. The DNA for the CDR3 is TGTGCCAGTGGAGGGACAGGGGTTTATGGCTACACCTTC. This chain uses TRBV19 with TRBJ1-2; 10 bases map to TRBD1. Germline V CDR1 and CDR2: LNHDA, SQIVND (reference sequence). CDR3 length equals 13 residues. The V and J ends lost 8 bases and 5 bases, in that order; junction bases with no gene match: 5.

The DNA for the CDR3 is TGTGCCAGCAGCGATAGGGGGCGCCCCTACGAGCAGTACTTC. It is translated as CASSDRGRPYEQYF. The V call is TRBV28, the J call TRBJ2-7; 7 bases map to TRBD1. CDR1 and CDR2 (germline): MDHEN, SYDVKM. J gave up 2 bases and V 6 bases, and 7 bases lay outside the gene matches. The CDR3 is 14 residues long.

The chain couples TRBV2 to TRBJ1-1; no firm D call. Trimming removed 5 bases from V and 0 bases from J, with 16 bases in between. The germline gives CDR1 SNHLY, CDR2 FYNNEI. This CDR3 comprises 16 residues. The CDR3 region is CASSLKYSPMNTEAFF. The CDR3 DNA sequence: TGTGCCAGCAGTCTTAAGTACAGCCCCATGAACACTGAAGCTTTCTTT.

This rearrangement joins TRBV15 to TRBJ1-5; TRBD1 might be the D (5 bases). Germline assignment: CDR1 LNHNV and CDR2 YYDKDF (reference sequence). CDR3 size: 16 residues. Deletions cut 3 bases from V and 1 base from J, with 13 bases between. The CDR3 DNA sequence: TGTGCCACCAGCAGTTTCAGGGAACGGAGCAATCAGCCCCAGCATTTT. Protein product: CATSSFRERSNQPQHF.

This sequence joins TRBV6-1 and TRBJ2-7; 7 positions agree with TRBD1. The CDR3 covers 14 residues. Germline loops: CDR1 MNHNS, CDR2 SASEGT. Germline trimming cut 3 bases from V and 2 bases from J; bases unmatched to any gene: 4. CDR3 amino acids: CASSESGTAYEQYF. The CDR3 region has the DNA TGTGCCAGCAGTGAGTCCGGGACAGCCTACGAGCAGTACTTC.